The T cell receptor (beta chain) under discussion was sequenced for a study of control samples from healthy donors and cancer patients. Assay: immunoSEQ multiplex PCR; the TCRdb copy retains only in-frame clones and omits some. Of 90,000 to 100,000 clones in the sample, around three quarters were seen once. The sequencing sample was made of blood. This sequence was found in a woman in her 30s in good health.

The CDR3 spells CATSDPYNEQFF. CDR3 bases: TGTGCCACCAGTGATCCCTACAATGAGCAGTTCTTC. The chain recombines TRBV24-1 with TRBJ2-1, with D unclear. Germline V gene lookup returns CDR1 KGHDR and CDR2 SFDVKD. The ends were cut back, 3 bases at V and 2 bases at J, with 1 base in the middle. The CDR3 spans 12 residues.